Following are 3 T cell receptor beta chains from one sample sequenced in a study of OX40 agonist ivuxolimab in advanced cancers. Clones were sequenced by immunoSEQ multiplex PCR, and TCRdb holds only the in-frame ones, with some missing. The data contain about 68,000 clones, roughly four fifths of them singletons. The sequences come from CD4+ or CD8+ T cells sorted from blood, collected in a trial of the OX40 agonist ivuxolimab. The receptor set was obtained from an adult with an advanced solid tumor such as melanoma, head and neck, liver or kidney cancer.

This chain links TRBV28 with TRBJ1-1; 8 bases are a match to TRBD1. The germline CDR1 and CDR2 sequences are MDHEN and SYDVKM. The CDR3 is 13 amino acids. Losses at the gene ends were 6 bases for V and 4 bases for J; bases not matched to a gene: 4. The CDR3 is CASSSDRGTEAFF. The CDR3 DNA is TGTGCCAGCAGCTCCGACAGGGGCACTGAAGCTTTCTTT.

The genes are TRBV5-1 and TRBJ1-2; D gene unclear. The V gene lost 0 bases and the J gene lost 8 bases, with 11 bases spanning the gap. The germline V gene encodes CDR1 SGHRS and CDR2 YFSETQ. There are 13 residues in the CDR3. CDR3 coding DNA: TGCGCCAGCAGCTTGGTTGTGGAGCGAGGCTACACCTTC. Its protein product is CASSLVVERGYTF.

The chain joins TRBV30 to TRBJ2-1; tentative D call: TRBD1 (5 bases). CDR1 is GTSNPN and CDR2 is SVGIG in the germline V gene (reference sequence). The CDR3 loop spans 16 amino acids. V was pared by 0 bases and J by 0 bases, with 12 bases between. CDR3: CAWSVGAPYSYNEQFF. CDR3 coding DNA: TGTGCCTGGAGTGTAGGGGCTCCTTACTCCTACAATGAGCAGTTCTTC.